The 15 T cell receptor beta chains reported below all come from one sample, sequenced in a study of persistence of HIV-infected CD4 T cells. Their antigen targets remain unknown. Nonspecific anti-CD3/anti-CD28 bead stimulation represents the broad CD4+ T cell repertoire. Sorting selected CD4+ T cells upregulating both CD40 ligand and CD69. The immunoSEQ assay was version 4, run in survey mode. The table came from immunoSEQ multiplex PCR; TCRdb's copy has only in-frame clones and leaves some out. The table has roughly 43,000 clones, approximately 88% seen once. The sample in question was CD4+ T cells sorted from PBMCs after approximately 20-hour stimulation, obtained from a patient who received antiretroviral therapy. The source is an adult man with HIV who was CMV-seropositive.

The J gene is TRBJ1-1, the V gene TRBV7-8; D unresolved. V was clipped by 5 bases and J by 6 bases, with 7 bases between them. Germline assignment: CDR1 SGHVS and CDR2 FQNEAQ. The CDR3 is 11 residues long. This CDR3 reads CASSRLAEAFF. The CDR3, as DNA: TGTGCCAGCAGCCGATTGGCTGAAGCTTTCTTT.

This clone was recorded only once. This chain links TRBV14 with TRBJ2-3; D uncertain. Germline loops: CDR1 SGHDN, CDR2 FVKESK. V lost 1 base and J 4 bases, leaving 15 bases between the germline ends. The CDR3 is made up of 16 amino acids. The CDR3 bases are TGTGCCAGCAGCCAAGTCGAAGGGAATAGGGCAGATACGCAGTATTTT. It encodes CASSQVEGNRADTQYF.

This clone was recorded only once. The chain recombines TRBV9 with TRBJ2-2; TRBD1 aligns across 8 bases. The CDR3 loop spans 17 amino acids. CDR1 is SGDLS and CDR2 is YYNGEE in the germline V gene. V lost 3 bases to trimming and J lost 1 base; unmatched junction nucleotides: 8. The CDR3 sequence: CASSAPKGQVNTGELFF. CDR3 nucleotides: TGTGCCAGCAGCGCCCCCAAGGGACAGGTGAACACCGGGGAGCTGTTTTTT.

V and J are TRBV7-8 and TRBJ1-2; possible D gene TRBD1, 5 bases. Germline lookup yields CDR1 SGHVS and CDR2 FQNEAQ. The CDR3 covers 15 residues. V was clipped by 1 base and J by 6 bases, with 15 bases between them. CDR3 region: CASSLGGARANGYTF. The CDR3 DNA is TGTGCCAGCAGCTTAGGAGGGGCCAGGGCGAATGGCTACACCTTC. Combining the CDR3 with reference TRBV7-8 and TRBJ1-2 gives the whole variable domain GAGVSQSPRYKVAKRGQDVALRCDPISGHVSLFWYQQALGQGPEFLTYFQNEAQLDKSGLPSDRFFAERPEGSVSTLKIQRTQQEDSAVYLCASSLGGARANGYTFGSGTRLTVV.

The V call is TRBV4-1, the J call TRBJ1-6; a weak D match, TRBD1 (6 bases). Trimming removed 0 bases from V and 10 bases from J, with 16 bases in between. Germline V gene sequence: CDR1 MGHRA, CDR2 YSYEKL. The CDR3 length is 16 residues. The CDR3 DNA reads TGCGCCAGCAGCCAAGATAGGGACAAGCTAGGATCACCCCTCCACTTT. Translation: CASSQDRDKLGSPLHF.

The chain uses TRBV24-1 and TRBJ2-3; TRBD2 matches 7 bases. With V trimmed by 6 bases and J by 2 bases, 10 bases remained unmatched. Germline CDR1 and CDR2: KGHDR and SFDVKD. The CDR3 is made up of 16 amino acids. In DNA, the CDR3 is TGTGCCACCAGTCGGGGGAGGGAGCAACCCACAGATACGCAGTATTTT. This codes for CATSRGREQPTDTQYF.

The rearrangement uses TRBV5-1 and TRBJ2-7, with 9 bases that match TRBD1. J was trimmed by 0 bases and V by 4 bases; bases with no gene match: 14. The germline V gene encodes CDR1 SGHRS and CDR2 YFSETQ. This CDR3 spans 18 amino acids. The CDR3 DNA reads TGCGCCAGCAGCGGAACAGGGGGCCAGGTTCGGTTCTCCTACGAGCAGTACTTC. This encodes CASSGTGGQVRFSYEQYF. Looking up the rest from reference TRBV5-1 and TRBJ2-7 gives the full variable domain: KAGVTQTPRYLIKTRGQQVTLSCSPISGHRSVSWYQQTPGQGLQFLFEYFSETQRNKGNFPGRFSGRQFSNSRSEMNVSTLELGDSALYLCASSGTGGQVRFSYEQYFGPGTRLTVT.

This clone was counted only a few times. This chain uses TRBV19 with TRBJ1-1, with no clear D. Trimming removed 5 bases at V and 8 bases at J, with 12 bases between. The CDR3 runs 12 residues. CDR1 is LNHDA, CDR2 SQIVND, per germline (reference sequence). CDR3 coding DNA: TGTGCCAGTAGTCTGCCTCGGGGAGAAGCTTTCTTT. Translation gives CASSLPRGEAFF.

The chain combines TRBV25-1 with TRBJ1-2, with D possibly TRBD1 on 5 matching bases. Trimming removed 4 bases from V and 5 bases from J, with 14 bases in between. This CDR3 has 14 amino acids. Per the germline V gene, CDR1 is MGHDK and CDR2 is SYGVNS. This CDR3 is CASSAPGLGYGYTF. The CDR3 nucleotides read TGTGCCAGCAGTGCACCGGGACTGGGATATGGCTACACCTTC.

The chain recombines TRBV18 with TRBJ1-5, with D tentatively TRBD1 (5 bases). This CDR3 comprises 13 residues. V was shortened by 3 bases and J by 3 bases, with 6 bases between the two germline ends. Germline CDR1 is KGHSH and CDR2 is LQKENI. In DNA, the CDR3 is TGTGCCAGCTCACCGACAGACAATCAGCCCCAGCATTTT. Translating it yields CASSPTDNQPQHF.

The chain uses TRBV3-1 (or the pseudogene TRBV3-2) and TRBJ1-5; no clear D. The V gene lost 3 bases and the J gene lost 4 bases, with 7 bases spanning the gap. The CDR3 runs to 13 residues. Germline V lookup: CDR1 LGHDT, CDR2 YNNKEL (reference sequence). CDR3 residues: CASSQRDNQPQHF. CDR3 DNA: TGTGCCAGCAGCCAGAGGGATAATCAGCCCCAGCATTTT.

This chain uses TRBV18 with TRBJ2-3; 9 bases fit TRBD2. Per germline, CDR1 KGHSH and CDR2 LQKENI. Trimming took 1 base from V and 4 from J; bases not matched to a gene: 6. The CDR3 extends over 16 amino acids. Here the CDR3 DNA reads TGTGCCAGCTCACCACTAACTAGCGGGCAATCAGATACGCAGTATTTT. Translating gives CASSPLTSGQSDTQYF.

This chain links TRBV7-8 with TRBJ2-7; 7 bases match TRBD1. This CDR3 is 16 amino acids long. J was trimmed by 1 base and V by 2 bases; bases with no gene match: 8. Germline CDR1 SGHVS, CDR2 FQNEAQ. In DNA, the CDR3 is TGTGCCAGCAGCTTAAGAGGGGGCTATAGTTCCTACGAGCAGTACTTC. Translation: CASSLRGGYSSYEQYF.

The genes are TRBV3-1 (or the pseudogene TRBV3-2) and TRBJ1-2; TRBD1 is a possible D gene (5 bases). Trimming stripped 0 bases from V and 8 bases from J, with 25 bases between. The CDR3 is 18 residues long. Germline V gene data show CDR1 as LGHDT and CDR2 as YNNKEL (reference sequence). CDR3 sequence: CASSQDWGSNRGLGGYTF. The CDR3 nucleotides are TGTGCCAGCAGCCAAGATTGGGGTAGCAATCGGGGCCTTGGAGGCTACACCTTC.

This chain uses TRBV5-1 with TRBJ2-7; 8 nucleotides match TRBD2. From germline, CDR1 is SGHRS and CDR2 YFSETQ. The V gene end was trimmed by 5 bases and the J gene end by 1 base; junction bases not matched to a gene: 8. This CDR3 has 15 amino acids. The CDR3 DNA sequence: TGCGCCAGCAGTTCCCGAGCGGGGGCTTCCTACGAGCAGTACTTC. This encodes CASSSRAGASYEQYF. Looking up the rest from reference TRBV5-1 and TRBJ2-7 gives the full variable domain: KAGVTQTPRYLIKTRGQQVTLSCSPISGHRSVSWYQQTPGQGLQFLFEYFSETQRNKGNFPGRFSGRQFSNSRSEMNVSTLELGDSALYLCASSSRAGASYEQYFGPGTRLTVT.